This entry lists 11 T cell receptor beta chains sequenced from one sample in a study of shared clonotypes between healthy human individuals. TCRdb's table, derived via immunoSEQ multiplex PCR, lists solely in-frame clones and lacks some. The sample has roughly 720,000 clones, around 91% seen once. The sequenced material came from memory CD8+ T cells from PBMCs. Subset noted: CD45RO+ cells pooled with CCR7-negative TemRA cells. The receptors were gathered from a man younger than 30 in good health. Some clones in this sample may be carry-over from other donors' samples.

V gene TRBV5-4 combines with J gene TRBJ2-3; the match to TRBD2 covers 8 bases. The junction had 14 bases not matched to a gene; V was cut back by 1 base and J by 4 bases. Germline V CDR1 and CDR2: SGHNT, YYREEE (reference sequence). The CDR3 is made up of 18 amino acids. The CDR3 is CASSLLSLERESPDTQYF. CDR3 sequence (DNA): TGTGCCAGCAGCTTGTTAAGTCTTGAGCGGGAGTCGCCAGATACGCAGTATTTT.

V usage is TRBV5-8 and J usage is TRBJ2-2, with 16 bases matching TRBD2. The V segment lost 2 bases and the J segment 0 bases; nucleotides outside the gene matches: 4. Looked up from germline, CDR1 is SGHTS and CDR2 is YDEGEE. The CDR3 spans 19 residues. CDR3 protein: CASSFWGLAGGPNTGELFF. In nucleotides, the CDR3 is TGTGCCAGCAGCTTCTGGGGACTAGCGGGAGGGCCGAACACCGGGGAGCTGTTTTTT.

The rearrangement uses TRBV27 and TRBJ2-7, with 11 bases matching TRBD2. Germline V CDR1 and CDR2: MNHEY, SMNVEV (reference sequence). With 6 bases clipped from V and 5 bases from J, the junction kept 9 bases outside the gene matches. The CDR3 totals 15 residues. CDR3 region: CASSQTSGSMHEQYF. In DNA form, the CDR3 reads TGTGCCAGCAGCCAAACTAGCGGGAGTATGCACGAGCAGTACTTC.

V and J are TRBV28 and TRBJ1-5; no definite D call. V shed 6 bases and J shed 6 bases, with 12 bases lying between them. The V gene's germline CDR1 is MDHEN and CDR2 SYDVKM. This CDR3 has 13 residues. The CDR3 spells CASSVREFQPQHF. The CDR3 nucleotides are TGTGCCAGCAGCGTTCGGGAATTTCAGCCCCAGCATTTT.

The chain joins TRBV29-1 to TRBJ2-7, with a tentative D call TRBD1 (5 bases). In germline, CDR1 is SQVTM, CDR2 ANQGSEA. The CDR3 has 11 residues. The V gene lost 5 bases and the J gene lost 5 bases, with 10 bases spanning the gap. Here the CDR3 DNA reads TGCAGCGTTTTTGTAGGGGACGAGCAGTACTTC. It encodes CSVFVGDEQYF.

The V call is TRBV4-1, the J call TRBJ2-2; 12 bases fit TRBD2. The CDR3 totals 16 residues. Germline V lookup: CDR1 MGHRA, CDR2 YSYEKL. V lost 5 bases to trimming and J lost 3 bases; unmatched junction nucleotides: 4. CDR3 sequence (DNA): TGCGCCAGCAGCTCAAGACTAGCGGGAGACACCGGGGAGCTGTTTTTT. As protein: CASSSRLAGDTGELFF.

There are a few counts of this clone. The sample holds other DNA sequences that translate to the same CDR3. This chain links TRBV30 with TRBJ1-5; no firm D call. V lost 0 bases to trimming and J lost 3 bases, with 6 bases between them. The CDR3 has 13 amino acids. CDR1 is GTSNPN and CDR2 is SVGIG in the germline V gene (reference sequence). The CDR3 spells CAWSVGSNQPQHF. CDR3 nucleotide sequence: TGTGCCTGGAGTGTTGGATCCAATCAGCCCCAGCATTTT.

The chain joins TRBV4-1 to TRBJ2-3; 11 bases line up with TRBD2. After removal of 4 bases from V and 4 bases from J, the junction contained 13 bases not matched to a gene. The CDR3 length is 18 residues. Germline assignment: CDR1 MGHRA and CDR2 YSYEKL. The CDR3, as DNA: TGCGCCAGCAGCCCGGGACTAGCGGACCCCAGAGGAGCAGATACGCAGTATTTT. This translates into CASSPGLADPRGADTQYF.

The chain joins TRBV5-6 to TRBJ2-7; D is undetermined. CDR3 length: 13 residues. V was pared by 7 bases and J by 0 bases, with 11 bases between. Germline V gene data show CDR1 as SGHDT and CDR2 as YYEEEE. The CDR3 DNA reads TGTGCCAGCGGAACGCAGAGCTCCTACGAGCAGTACTTC. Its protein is CASGTQSSYEQYF.

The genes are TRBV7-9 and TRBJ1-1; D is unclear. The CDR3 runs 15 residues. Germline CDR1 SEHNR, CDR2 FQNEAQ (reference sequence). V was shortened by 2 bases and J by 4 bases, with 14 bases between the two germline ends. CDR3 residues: CASSLHGGSSTEAFF. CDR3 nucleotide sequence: TGTGCCAGCAGCTTACATGGAGGCTCTAGCACTGAAGCTTTCTTT.

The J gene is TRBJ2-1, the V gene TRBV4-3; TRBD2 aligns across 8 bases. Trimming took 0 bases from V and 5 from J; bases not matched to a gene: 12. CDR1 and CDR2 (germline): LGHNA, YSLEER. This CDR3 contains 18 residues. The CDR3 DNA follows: TGCGCCAGCAGCCAAGATCCCCCTCAACTAGCGGCCGACAATGAGCAGTTCTTC. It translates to CASSQDPPQLAADNEQFF.